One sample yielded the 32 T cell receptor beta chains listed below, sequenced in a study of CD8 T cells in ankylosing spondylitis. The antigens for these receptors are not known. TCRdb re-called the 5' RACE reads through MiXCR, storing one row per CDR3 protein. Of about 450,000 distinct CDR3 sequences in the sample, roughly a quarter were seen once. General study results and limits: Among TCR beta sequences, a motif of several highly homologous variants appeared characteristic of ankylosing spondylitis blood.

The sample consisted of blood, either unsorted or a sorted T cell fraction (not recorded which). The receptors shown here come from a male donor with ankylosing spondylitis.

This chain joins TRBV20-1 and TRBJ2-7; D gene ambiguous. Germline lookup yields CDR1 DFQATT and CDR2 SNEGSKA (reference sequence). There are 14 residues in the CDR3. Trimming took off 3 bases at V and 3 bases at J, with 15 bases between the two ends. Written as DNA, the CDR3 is TGCAGTGCTAGTGCGGACGACCTACTCTACGAGCAGTACTTC. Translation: CSASADDLLYEQYF.

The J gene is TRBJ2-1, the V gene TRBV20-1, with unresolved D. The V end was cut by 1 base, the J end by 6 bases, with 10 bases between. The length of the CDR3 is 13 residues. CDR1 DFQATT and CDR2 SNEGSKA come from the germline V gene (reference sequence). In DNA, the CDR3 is TGCAGTGCTAGAGTGAGTAGCCTCAATGAGCAGTTCTTC. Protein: CSARVSSLNEQFF.

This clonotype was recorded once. CDR3 DNA sequence: TGTGCCAGCAGTGGACAGGGGGTGTCTTTCTATGGCTACACCTTC. Its protein product is CASSGQGVSFYGYTF. This chain joins TRBV12-3 or TRBV12-4 and TRBJ1-2, with 10 bases aligning to TRBD1. The CDR3 has 15 residues. V was pared by 5 bases and J by 4 bases, with 7 bases of the junction left unmatched.

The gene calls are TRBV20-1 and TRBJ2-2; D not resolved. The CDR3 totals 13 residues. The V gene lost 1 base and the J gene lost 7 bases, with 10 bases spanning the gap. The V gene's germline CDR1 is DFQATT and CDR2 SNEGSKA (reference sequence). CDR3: CSARVSVSGELFF. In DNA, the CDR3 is TGCAGTGCTAGAGTTTCCGTAAGCGGGGAGCTGTTTTTT.

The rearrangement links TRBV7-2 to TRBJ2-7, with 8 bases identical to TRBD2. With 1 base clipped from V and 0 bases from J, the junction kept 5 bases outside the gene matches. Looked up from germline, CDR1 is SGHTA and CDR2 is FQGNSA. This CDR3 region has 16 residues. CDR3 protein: CASSLGTTSASYEQYF. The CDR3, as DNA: TGTGCCAGCAGCTTAGGGACGACTAGCGCCTCCTACGAGCAGTACTTC.

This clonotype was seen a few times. The CDR3 loop reads CSAGDGSSYEQYF. In nucleotides, the CDR3 is TGCAGCGCCGGGGACGGCAGCTCCTACGAGCAGTACTTC. The gene calls are TRBV29-1 and TRBJ2-7; D may correspond to TRBD1 or TRBD2 (5 bases each). CDR1 SQVTM and CDR2 ANQGSEA come from the germline V gene. There are 13 residues in the CDR3. The V end lost 7 bases, the J end lost 0 bases, and 13 bases lay between the germline ends.

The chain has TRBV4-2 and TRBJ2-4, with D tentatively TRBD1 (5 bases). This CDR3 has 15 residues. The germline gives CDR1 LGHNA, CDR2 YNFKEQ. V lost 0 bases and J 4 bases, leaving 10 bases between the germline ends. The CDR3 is CASSQDKGIKNIQYF. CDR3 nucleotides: TGTGCCAGCAGCCAAGATAAGGGGATTAAAAACATTCAGTACTTC.

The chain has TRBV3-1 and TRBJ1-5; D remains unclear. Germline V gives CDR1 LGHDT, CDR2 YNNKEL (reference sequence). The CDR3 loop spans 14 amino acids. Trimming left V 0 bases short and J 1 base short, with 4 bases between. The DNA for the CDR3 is TGTGCCAGCAGCCAAGATTTAAGCAATCAGCCCCAGCATTTT. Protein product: CASSQDLSNQPQHF.

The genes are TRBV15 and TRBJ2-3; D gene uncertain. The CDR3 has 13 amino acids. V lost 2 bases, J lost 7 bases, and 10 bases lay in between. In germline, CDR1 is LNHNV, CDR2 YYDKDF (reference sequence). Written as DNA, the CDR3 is TGTGCCACCAGCAGACGCCAGCGAAATACGCAGTATTTT. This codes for CATSRRQRNTQYF. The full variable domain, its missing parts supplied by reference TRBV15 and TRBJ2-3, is DAMVIQNPRYQVTQFGKPVTLSCSQTLNHNVMYWYQQKSSQAPKLLFHYYDKDFNNEADTPDNFQSRRPNTSFCFLDIRSPGLGDTAMYLCATSRRQRNTQYFGPGTRLTVL.

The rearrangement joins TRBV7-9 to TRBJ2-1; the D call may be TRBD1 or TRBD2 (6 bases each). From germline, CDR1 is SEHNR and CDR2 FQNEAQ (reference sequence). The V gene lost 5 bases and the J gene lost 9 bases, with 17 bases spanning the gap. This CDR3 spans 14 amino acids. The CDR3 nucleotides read TGTGCCAGCAGCGGGGGGCAGGGAATCGGTGAGCAGTTCTTC. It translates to CASSGGQGIGEQFF.

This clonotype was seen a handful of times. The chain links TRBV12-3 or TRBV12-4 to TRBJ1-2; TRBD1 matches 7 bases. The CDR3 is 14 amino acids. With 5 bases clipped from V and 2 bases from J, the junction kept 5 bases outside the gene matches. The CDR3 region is CASSQGVGNYGYTF. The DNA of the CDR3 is TGTGCCAGCAGTCAGGGGGTAGGAAACTATGGCTACACCTTC.

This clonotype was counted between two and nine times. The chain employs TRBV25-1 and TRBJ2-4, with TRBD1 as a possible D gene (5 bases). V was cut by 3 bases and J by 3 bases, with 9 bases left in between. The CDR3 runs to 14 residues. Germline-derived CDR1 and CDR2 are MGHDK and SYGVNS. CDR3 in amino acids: CASSEWGSKNIQYF. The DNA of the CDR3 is TGTGCCAGCAGTGAGTGGGGCAGCAAAAACATTCAGTACTTC.

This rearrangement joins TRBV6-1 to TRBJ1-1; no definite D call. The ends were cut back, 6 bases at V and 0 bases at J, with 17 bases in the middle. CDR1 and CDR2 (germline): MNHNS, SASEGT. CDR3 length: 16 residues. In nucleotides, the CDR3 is TGTGCCAGCAGGAATAAGGGCGGAAACATGAACACTGAAGCTTTCTTT. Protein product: CASRNKGGNMNTEAFF.

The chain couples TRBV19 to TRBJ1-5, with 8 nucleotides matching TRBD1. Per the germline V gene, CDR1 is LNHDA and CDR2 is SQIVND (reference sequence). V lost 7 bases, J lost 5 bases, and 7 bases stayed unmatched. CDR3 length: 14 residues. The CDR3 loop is CASMGQAIYQPQHF. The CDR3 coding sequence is TGTGCCAGTATGGGACAGGCAATTTATCAGCCCCAGCATTTT.

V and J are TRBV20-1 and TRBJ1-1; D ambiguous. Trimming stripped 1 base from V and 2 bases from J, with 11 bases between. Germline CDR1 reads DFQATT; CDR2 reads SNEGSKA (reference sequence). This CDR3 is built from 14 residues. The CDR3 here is CSARVIGRNTEAFF. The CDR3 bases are TGCAGTGCTAGAGTGATCGGACGTAACACTGAAGCTTTCTTT.

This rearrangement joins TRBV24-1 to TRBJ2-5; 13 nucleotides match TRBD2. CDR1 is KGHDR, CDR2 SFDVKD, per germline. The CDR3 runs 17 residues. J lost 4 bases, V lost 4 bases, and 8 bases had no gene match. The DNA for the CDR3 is TGTGCCACCAGTGAACCTACTAGCGGGAGGGCCCGAGAGACCCAGTACTTC. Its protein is CATSEPTSGRARETQYF.

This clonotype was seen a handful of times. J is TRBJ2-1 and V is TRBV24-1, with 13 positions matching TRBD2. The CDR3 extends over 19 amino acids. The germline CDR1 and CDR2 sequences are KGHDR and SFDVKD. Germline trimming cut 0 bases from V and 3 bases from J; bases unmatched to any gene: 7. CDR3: CATSDLRTSGSDGYNEQFF. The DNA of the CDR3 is TGTGCCACCAGTGATTTGAGGACTAGCGGGAGTGACGGCTACAATGAGCAGTTCTTC.

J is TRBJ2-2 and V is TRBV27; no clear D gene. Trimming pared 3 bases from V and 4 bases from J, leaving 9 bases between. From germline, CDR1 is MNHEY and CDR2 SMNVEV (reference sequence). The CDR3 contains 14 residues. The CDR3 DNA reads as TGTGCCAGCAGTTTCAGGAGATCCACCGGGGAGCTGTTTTTT. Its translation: CASSFRRSTGELFF.

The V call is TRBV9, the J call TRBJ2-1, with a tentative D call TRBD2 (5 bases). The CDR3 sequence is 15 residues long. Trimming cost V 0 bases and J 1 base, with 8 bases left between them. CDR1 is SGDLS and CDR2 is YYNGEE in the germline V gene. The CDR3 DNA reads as TGTGCCAGCAGCGTAGCTACGGGGTCCTACAATGAGCAGTTCTTC. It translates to CASSVATGSYNEQFF.

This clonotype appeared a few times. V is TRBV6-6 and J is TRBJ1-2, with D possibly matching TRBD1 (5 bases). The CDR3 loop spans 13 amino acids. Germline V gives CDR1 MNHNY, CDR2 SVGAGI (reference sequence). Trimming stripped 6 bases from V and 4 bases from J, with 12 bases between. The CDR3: CASRPGGSYGYTF. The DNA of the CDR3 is TGTGCCAGCAGACCGGGGGGATCCTATGGCTACACCTTC.

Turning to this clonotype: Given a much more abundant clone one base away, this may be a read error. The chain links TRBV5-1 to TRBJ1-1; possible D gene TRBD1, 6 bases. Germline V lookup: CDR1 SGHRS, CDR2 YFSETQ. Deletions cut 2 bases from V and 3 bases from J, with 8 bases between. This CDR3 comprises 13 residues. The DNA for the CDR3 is TGCGCCAGCAGCTTCCAGGGGCACACTGAAGCTTTCTTT. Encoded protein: CASSFQGHTEAFF.

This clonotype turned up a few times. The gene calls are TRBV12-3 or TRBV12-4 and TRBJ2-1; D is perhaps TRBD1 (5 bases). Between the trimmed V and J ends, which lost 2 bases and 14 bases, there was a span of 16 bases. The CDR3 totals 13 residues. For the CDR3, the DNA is TGTGCCAGCAGTTTAAACTTTCGCGGCAGGGAGTTCTTC. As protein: CASSLNFRGREFF.

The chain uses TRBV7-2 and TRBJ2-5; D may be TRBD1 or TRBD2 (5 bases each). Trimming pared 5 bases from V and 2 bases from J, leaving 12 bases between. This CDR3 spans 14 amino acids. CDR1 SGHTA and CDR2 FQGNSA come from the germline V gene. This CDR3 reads CASSAWGKQETQYF. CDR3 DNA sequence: TGTGCCAGCAGCGCTTGGGGGAAACAAGAGACCCAGTACTTC. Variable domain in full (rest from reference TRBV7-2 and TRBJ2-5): GAGVSQSPSNKVTEKGKDVELRCDPISGHTALYWYRQSLGQGLEFLIYFQGNSAPDKSGLPSDRFSAERTGGSVSTLTIQRTQQEDSAVYLCASSAWGKQETQYFGPGTRLLVL.

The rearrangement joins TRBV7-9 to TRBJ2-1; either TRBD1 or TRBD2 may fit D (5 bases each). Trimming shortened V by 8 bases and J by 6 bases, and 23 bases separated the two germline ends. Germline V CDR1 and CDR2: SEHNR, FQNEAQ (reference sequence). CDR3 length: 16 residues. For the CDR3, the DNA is TGTGCCAGCCGCCGGCCGGGACCACATAGTGGCAATGAGCAGTTCTTC. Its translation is CASRRPGPHSGNEQFF.

The CDR3 loop reads CASSYASWGLAGFAGELFF. Here the CDR3 DNA reads TGTGCCAGCAGTTACGCCTCCTGGGGCCTAGCGGGATTCGCCGGGGAGCTGTTTTTT. This chain uses TRBV6-5 with TRBJ2-2; 9 bases agree with TRBD2. Germline V gene data show CDR1 as MNHEY and CDR2 as SVGAGI. V trimming: 2 bases; J trimming: 6 bases; junction bases outside the gene matches: 16. The CDR3 contains 19 residues.

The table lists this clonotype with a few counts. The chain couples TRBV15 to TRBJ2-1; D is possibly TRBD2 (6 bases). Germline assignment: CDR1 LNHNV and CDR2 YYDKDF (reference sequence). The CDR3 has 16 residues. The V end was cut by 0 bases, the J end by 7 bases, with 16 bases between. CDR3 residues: CATSRDRLDLGNEQFF. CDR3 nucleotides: TGTGCCACCAGCAGAGATCGACTAGATCTTGGTAATGAGCAGTTCTTC.

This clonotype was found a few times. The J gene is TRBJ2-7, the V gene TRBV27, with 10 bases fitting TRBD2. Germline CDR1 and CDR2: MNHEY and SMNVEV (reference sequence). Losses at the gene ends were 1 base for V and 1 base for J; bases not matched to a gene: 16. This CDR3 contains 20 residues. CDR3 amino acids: CASSLWGGFSGRPGSYEQYF. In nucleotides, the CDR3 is TGTGCCAGCAGTTTATGGGGGGGGTTTAGCGGGAGGCCAGGGTCCTACGAGCAGTACTTC.

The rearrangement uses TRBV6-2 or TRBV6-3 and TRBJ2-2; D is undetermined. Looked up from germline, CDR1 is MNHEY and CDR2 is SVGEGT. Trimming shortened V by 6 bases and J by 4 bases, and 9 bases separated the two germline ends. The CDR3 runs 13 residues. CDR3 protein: CASSGLGTGELFF. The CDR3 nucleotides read TGTGCCAGCAGCGGGTTAGGCACCGGGGAGCTGTTTTTT.

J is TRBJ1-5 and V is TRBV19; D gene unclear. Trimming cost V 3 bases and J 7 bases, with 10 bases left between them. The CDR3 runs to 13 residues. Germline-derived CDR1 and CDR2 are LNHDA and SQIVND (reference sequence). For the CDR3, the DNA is TGTGCCAGTAGTATGCGGGGAGGGCAGCCCCAGCATTTT. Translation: CASSMRGGQPQHF.

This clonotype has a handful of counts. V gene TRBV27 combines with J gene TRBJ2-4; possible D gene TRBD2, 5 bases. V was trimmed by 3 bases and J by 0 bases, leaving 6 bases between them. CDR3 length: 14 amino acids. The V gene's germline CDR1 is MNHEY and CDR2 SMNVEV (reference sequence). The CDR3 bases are TGTGCCAGCAGTTTCGGGATAGCCAAAAACATTCAGTACTTC. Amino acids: CASSFGIAKNIQYF.

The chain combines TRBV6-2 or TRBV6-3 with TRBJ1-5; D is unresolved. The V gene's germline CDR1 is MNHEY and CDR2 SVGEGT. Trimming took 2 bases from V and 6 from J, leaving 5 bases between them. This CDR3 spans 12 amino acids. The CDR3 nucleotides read TGTGCCAGCAGTTACCGGAGTCAGCCCCAGCATTTT. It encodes CASSYRSQPQHF.

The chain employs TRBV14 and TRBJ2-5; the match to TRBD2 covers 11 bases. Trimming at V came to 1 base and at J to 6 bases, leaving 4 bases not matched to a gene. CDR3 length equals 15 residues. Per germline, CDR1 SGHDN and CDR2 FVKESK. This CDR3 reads CASSQVTSGSKTQYF. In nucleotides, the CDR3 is TGTGCCAGCAGCCAAGTAACTAGCGGGAGTAAGACCCAGTACTTC.